Sequencing of this T cell receptor (beta chain) was carried out in a study of blood T cell repertoires in COVID-19. About the research overall: Samples of COVID-19 (acute and convalescent) were obtained from the United States, Italy and Spain. PBMCs, B-cell-depleted T cells, or T cells were the source of the cDNA or gDNA that made up the material.

The germline V gene encodes CDR1 MNHEY and CDR2 SVGAGI. Losses at the gene ends were 6 bases for V and 2 bases for J; bases not matched to a gene: 10. The CDR3 runs to 15 residues. In the study's own analysis: Reference gene primer amplification in the assay estimated nucleated cell counts. The data were produced by immunoSEQ multiplex PCR, yet TCRdb's version contains in-frame clones alone and is incomplete. The V and J calls and clone size come from that table; D and trimming were worked out from the DNA. Of 350,000 to 400,000 clones in the sample, nearly 90% are singletons; the top ten hold 6.5%. This clone was recorded only once.

What was sequenced was peripheral blood. The chain is built from TRBV6-5 and TRBJ2-7; 7 bases agree with TRBD1. The TCR sequence derives from a man younger than 30 with active or convalescent COVID-19. The chain's CDR3 is CASSAYRGFAYEQYF. The CDR3 nucleotides read TGTGCCAGCAGCGCCTACAGGGGTTTCGCCTACGAGCAGTACTTC.